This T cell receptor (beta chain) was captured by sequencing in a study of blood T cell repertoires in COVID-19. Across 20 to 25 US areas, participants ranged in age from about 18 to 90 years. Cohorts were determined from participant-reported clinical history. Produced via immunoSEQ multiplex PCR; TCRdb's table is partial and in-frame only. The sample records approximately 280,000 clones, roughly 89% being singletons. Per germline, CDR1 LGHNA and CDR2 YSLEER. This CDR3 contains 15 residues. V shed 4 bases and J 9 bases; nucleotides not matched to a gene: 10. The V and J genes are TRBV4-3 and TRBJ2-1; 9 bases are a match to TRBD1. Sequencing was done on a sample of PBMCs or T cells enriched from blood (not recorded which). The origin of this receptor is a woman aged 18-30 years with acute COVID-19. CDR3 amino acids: CASSPGTGLFSEQFF. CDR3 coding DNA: TGCGCCAGCAGCCCCGGGACAGGGCTATTCAGTGAGCAGTTCTTC.